A single sample gave rise to the 27 T cell receptor beta chains below, sequenced in a study of blood T cell repertoires in COVID-19. Sequencing used immunoSEQ multiplex PCR; TCRdb keeps in-frame clones, though not all of them. The sample has 200,000 to 300,000 clones; about 91% are singletons. The sequenced material came from PBMCs or T cells enriched from blood (not recorded which). The receptors here all came from a woman aged 40 to 50 with acute COVID-19.

V usage is TRBV29-1 and J usage is TRBJ2-3; no definite D call. This CDR3 has 11 residues. CDR1 and CDR2 (germline): SQVTM, ANQGSEA. V shed 1 base and J shed 4 bases, with 3 bases lying between them. CDR3 nucleotides: TGCAGCGTTGAAGGCGCAGATACGCAGTATTTT. Its protein product is CSVEGADTQYF.

The CDR3 DNA follows: TGCAGCGTTCGGGACTACAATGAGCAGTTCTTC. This encodes CSVRDYNEQFF. The chain combines TRBV29-1 with TRBJ2-1; tentative D call: TRBD2 (5 bases). The CDR3 length is 11 residues. Trimming cost V 5 bases and J 3 bases, with 5 bases left between them. From germline, CDR1 is SQVTM and CDR2 ANQGSEA.

This rearrangement joins TRBV5-1 to TRBJ2-1; tentative D call: TRBD1 (6 bases). The CDR3 has 12 amino acids. Trimming left V 3 bases short and J 10 bases short, with 11 bases between. Germline CDR1 SGHRS, CDR2 YFSETQ. CDR3: CASSSQGSEQFF. The CDR3 DNA reads TGCGCCAGCAGCTCACAGGGAAGCGAGCAGTTCTTC.

The V gene is TRBV24-1, the J gene TRBJ2-3; D gene unclear. The CDR3 consists of 12 residues. Germline V lookup: CDR1 KGHDR, CDR2 SFDVKD. V gave up 8 bases and J gave up 10 bases, with 15 bases separating them. This CDR3 reads CATMGPQSPQYF. The CDR3 bases are TGTGCCACCATGGGCCCCCAGTCCCCGCAGTATTTT.

V gene TRBV7-2 combines with J gene TRBJ2-2; TRBD2 agrees at 9 bases. The trim removed 4 bases at V and 1 base at J, leaving 1 base unmatched. Germline CDR1 is SGHTA and CDR2 is FQGNSA. The CDR3 is 15 amino acids. The CDR3 sequence is CASSYSGGNTGELFF. CDR3 bases: TGTGCCAGCAGCTATAGCGGGGGGAACACCGGGGAGCTGTTTTTT.

The rearrangement joins TRBV27 to TRBJ2-2; 9 nucleotides agree with TRBD1. The germline CDR1 and CDR2 sequences are MNHEY and SMNVEV (reference sequence). This CDR3 contains 16 residues. V shed 5 bases and J 5 bases; nucleotides not matched to a gene: 9. The CDR3 spells CASSPWDRVATGELFF. CDR3 in DNA: TGTGCCAGCAGTCCGTGGGACAGGGTCGCGACCGGGGAGCTGTTTTTT.

The count of this clone is one. The gene calls are TRBV27 and TRBJ2-3, with TRBD1 matching over 7 bases. The CDR3 totals 14 residues. Per the germline V gene, CDR1 is MNHEY and CDR2 is SMNVEV (reference sequence). V gave up 6 bases and J gave up 4 bases; unmatched junction bases: 7. CDR3 loop: CASSLFTGADTQYF. The CDR3, as DNA: TGTGCCAGCAGCCTATTTACAGGGGCAGATACGCAGTATTTT.

The chain uses TRBV4-3 and TRBJ2-1; TRBD2 aligns across 7 bases. Germline V gene lookup returns CDR1 LGHNA and CDR2 YSLEER. The CDR3 loop spans 17 amino acids. Trimming took 0 bases from V and 7 from J; bases not matched to a gene: 12. CDR3 amino acids: CASSQDHLGGEGNEQFF. The CDR3 nucleotides are TGCGCCAGCAGCCAAGATCATTTGGGGGGGGAGGGAAATGAGCAGTTCTTC.

The V call is TRBV6-5, the J call TRBJ2-7; tentative D call: TRBD2 (6 bases). The germline V gene has CDR1 MNHEY and CDR2 SVGAGI. This CDR3 region has 12 residues. V gave up 10 bases and J gave up 7 bases, with 17 bases separating them. The CDR3 spells CATRGFVLEQYV. In DNA, the CDR3 is TGTGCCACCCGGGGGTTTGTCTTAGAGCAGTACGTC.

This chain joins TRBV7-6 and TRBJ2-6; perhaps TRBD1 as D (6 bases). V was cut by 2 bases and J by 4 bases, with 12 bases left in between. Per germline, CDR1 SGHVS and CDR2 FNYEAQ. The CDR3 runs to 16 residues. The CDR3 DNA reads as TGTGCCAGCAGCTTACCTACAGGGCCCGGGGCCAACGTCCTGACTTTC. This gives the protein CASSLPTGPGANVLTF.

The chain joins TRBV19 to TRBJ1-2; 8 bases map to TRBD1. Germline CDR1 is LNHDA and CDR2 is SQIVND (reference sequence). V gave up 10 bases and J gave up 7 bases; unmatched junction bases: 8. This CDR3 region has 12 residues. The CDR3 sequence: CATNQGAGGYTF. The CDR3 DNA follows: TGTGCCACCAACCAGGGGGCGGGTGGCTACACCTTC.

The rearrangement uses TRBV7-2 and TRBJ2-5; 8 bases map to TRBD2. This CDR3 spans 18 amino acids. The V and J ends lost 0 bases and 4 bases, in that order; junction bases with no gene match: 13. Germline V gene sequence: CDR1 SGHTA, CDR2 FQGNSA. CDR3 loop: CASSLARERGYGGETQYF. DNA for the CDR3: TGTGCCAGCAGCTTAGCGCGCGAGCGGGGGTACGGCGGAGAGACCCAGTACTTC. Full variable domain (missing parts from reference TRBV7-2 and TRBJ2-5): GAGVSQSPSNKVTEKGKDVELRCDPISGHTALYWYRQSLGQGLEFLIYFQGNSAPDKSGLPSDRFSAERTGGSVSTLTIQRTQQEDSAVYLCASSLARERGYGGETQYFGPGTRLLVL.

This chain connects TRBV14 to TRBJ1-2; 7 nucleotides align to TRBD1. The CDR3 is 13 residues long. Germline V gives CDR1 SGHDN, CDR2 FVKESK. V shed 4 bases, J shed 4 bases, and the junction held 3 bases outside the gene matches. CDR3 coding DNA: TGTGCCAGCAGCCCGGGACAGCTCTATGGCTACACCTTC. This codes for CASSPGQLYGYTF.

V usage is TRBV5-1 and J usage is TRBJ2-5, with 11 nucleotides matching TRBD1. Germline V gene sequence: CDR1 SGHRS, CDR2 YFSETQ. The CDR3 has 16 amino acids. The V gene end was trimmed by 0 bases and the J gene end by 4 bases; junction bases not matched to a gene: 5. Written as DNA, the CDR3 is TGCGCCAGCAGCTTGGCGCCGGGACAGGGGGGAGAGACCCAGTACTTC. Translation gives CASSLAPGQGGETQYF.

The chain carries TRBV6-2 or TRBV6-3 and TRBJ2-7, with TRBD1 matching over 7 bases. Germline V CDR1 and CDR2: MNHEY, SVGEGT. J was trimmed by 2 bases and V by 5 bases; bases with no gene match: 3. There are 13 residues in the CDR3. CDR3 in amino acids: CASSKTGTYEQYF. In DNA form, the CDR3 reads TGTGCCAGCAGTAAGACAGGGACCTACGAGCAGTACTTC.

The chain employs TRBV6-2 or TRBV6-3 and TRBJ2-7, with TRBD2 as a possible D gene (6 bases). CDR1 MNHEY and CDR2 SVGEGT come from the germline V gene. This CDR3 comprises 18 residues. V was cut by 4 bases and J by 1 base, with 23 bases left in between. CDR3 in amino acids: CASSSNTILARPSYEQYV. CDR3 nucleotides: TGTGCCAGCAGTTCCAATACTATTCTAGCGAGACCTTCCTACGAGCAGTACGTC.

The gene calls are TRBV7-9 and TRBJ2-2; TRBD2 matches at 8 bases. The V segment lost 7 bases and the J segment 1 base; nucleotides outside the gene matches: 5. The CDR3 has 15 residues. Per the germline V gene, CDR1 is SEHNR and CDR2 is FQNEAQ (reference sequence). The CDR3 region has the DNA TGTGCCAGCACCCCGGGGGGGGAGAACACCGGGGAGCTGTTTTTT. It encodes CASTPGGENTGELFF.

The rearrangement links TRBV27 to TRBJ2-3; 14 bases are shared with TRBD2. CDR3 length equals 19 residues. The germline V gene encodes CDR1 MNHEY and CDR2 SMNVEV (reference sequence). V lost 5 bases and J lost 7; bases outside the gene matches: 17. This CDR3 reads CASSPGTSGRGWRLHTQYF. The CDR3 DNA sequence: TGTGCCAGCAGTCCCGGGACTAGCGGGAGAGGGTGGAGGCTTCATACGCAGTATTTT.

The gene calls are TRBV11-2 and TRBJ1-2, with a weak D call TRBD1 (5 bases). Germline V CDR1 and CDR2: SGHAT, FQNNGV. Trimming removed 5 bases from V and 8 bases from J, with 15 bases in between. This CDR3 contains 13 residues. In DNA form, the CDR3 reads TGTGCCAGCAGCAACCCGACAGTATCCGGCTACACCTTC. Protein: CASSNPTVSGYTF.

The rearrangement joins TRBV5-6 to TRBJ2-2, with D tentatively TRBD1 (5 bases). The CDR3 loop spans 15 amino acids. The germline V gene encodes CDR1 SGHDT and CDR2 YYEEEE. The ends were cut back, 1 base at V and 2 bases at J, with 9 bases in the middle. The chain's CDR3 is CASSLNRINTGELFF. CDR3 sequence (DNA): TGTGCCAGCAGCTTGAACAGGATCAACACCGGGGAGCTGTTTTTT.

The genes are TRBV30 and TRBJ1-1; 11 bases agree with TRBD1. From germline, CDR1 is GTSNPN and CDR2 SVGIG (reference sequence). V gave up 3 bases and J gave up 11 bases; unmatched junction bases: 8. The CDR3 consists of 13 residues. The CDR3 region is CAWSGTGGMRAFF. CDR3 DNA sequence: TGTGCCTGGAGCGGGACAGGGGGAATGAGGGCTTTCTTT.

This clone was detected only a few times. CDR3 protein: CASSPQGWELFF. CDR3 bases: TGCGCCAGCAGCCCACAGGGATGGGAGCTGTTTTTT. This sequence joins TRBV5-1 and TRBJ2-2, with a weak D call TRBD1 (6 bases). The CDR3 consists of 12 residues. V dropped 4 bases and J dropped 9 bases, with 10 bases sitting between them. Germline V gene data show CDR1 as SGHRS and CDR2 as YFSETQ.

The V gene is TRBV19, the J gene TRBJ2-1; 11 bases fit TRBD2. The CDR3 runs 16 residues. With 6 bases clipped from V and 0 bases from J, the junction kept 4 bases outside the gene matches. The germline CDR1 and CDR2 sequences are LNHDA and SQIVND (reference sequence). The CDR3 loop reads CASRGSGRASYNEQFF. In DNA form, the CDR3 reads TGTGCCAGTAGAGGTAGCGGGAGGGCCTCCTACAATGAGCAGTTCTTC.

This clone was picked up one time. The rearrangement uses TRBV5-5 and TRBJ2-7; TRBD1 matches at 8 bases. The J segment lost 1 base and the V segment lost 6 bases, leaving 12 bases of the junction unmatched. The germline CDR1 and CDR2 sequences are SGHKS and YYEKEE (reference sequence). CDR3 length: 16 residues. In DNA form, the CDR3 reads TGTGCCAGCACCTTACCCCAGGGGGCGGGATCCTACGAGCAGTACTTC. Translating it yields CASTLPQGAGSYEQYF.

This clone was seen just once. This chain connects TRBV30 to TRBJ2-2, with 7 bases lining up with TRBD2. This CDR3 comprises 13 residues. The germline CDR1 and CDR2 sequences are GTSNPN and SVGIG (reference sequence). J gave up 9 bases and V 0 bases, and 4 bases lay outside the gene matches. CDR3 sequence reads: CAWSVASGRELFF. CDR3 bases: TGTGCCTGGAGTGTGGCTAGCGGAAGGGAGCTGTTTTTT.

This clone was seen a handful of times. The rearrangement joins TRBV5-1 to TRBJ2-6; 7 nucleotides align to TRBD1. V lost 4 bases to trimming and J lost 2 bases; unmatched junction nucleotides: 9. Per the germline V gene, CDR1 is SGHRS and CDR2 is YFSETQ. This CDR3 is 17 amino acids long. Here the CDR3 reads CASSQNDRVTGANVLTF. Here the CDR3 DNA reads TGCGCCAGCAGCCAAAACGACAGGGTCACTGGGGCCAACGTCCTGACTTTC.

The V call is TRBV4-2, the J call TRBJ1-3; a possible D gene is TRBD1 (5 bases). Germline V gives CDR1 LGHNA, CDR2 YNFKEQ. CDR3 length: 17 amino acids. Trimming took 2 bases from V and 0 from J, leaving 14 bases between them. The CDR3 sequence: CASSQRERGFSGNTIYF. The CDR3 DNA reads TGTGCCAGCAGCCAAAGGGAAAGGGGATTCTCTGGAAACACCATATATTTT.